The next 5 T cell receptor beta chains were all read from a single sample in a study of identical twins listed by TCRdb under 2016. Libraries were prepared through 5' RACE. Instrument on record: Illumina HiSeq 2000. The public reads were reprocessed in TCRdb via fastp at Q25 and MiXCR, keeping in-frame beta chains. Rows with one shared CDR3 protein collapse into an entry with the most common genes and DNA. Recorded for this sample are some 660,000 distinct CDR3 sequences; over 8.5% of them occurred a single time. Clones ranked in the top ten supply approximately 0.94% of the sample. These same data were also listed under a study on yellow fever vaccine responses in identical twins.

Sequencing was performed on PBMCs. The receptors stem from a woman aged 18-29 years in good health.

This clonotype occurred a few times. The chain employs TRBV6-2 or TRBV6-3 and TRBJ2-5; D gene ambiguous. CDR3 length: 18 residues. Germline V gene lookup returns CDR1 MNHEY and CDR2 SVGEGT. V was shortened by 2 bases and J by 2 bases, with 21 bases between the two germline ends. The CDR3 loop is CASSYPEKLVVPQETQYF. CDR3 DNA: TGTGCCAGCAGTTACCCAGAGAAGCTCGTTGTGCCACAAGAGACCCAGTACTTC.

The gene calls are TRBV20-1 and TRBJ2-3; D is unclear. Trimming stripped 6 bases from V and 8 bases from J, with 18 bases between. The CDR3 loop spans 13 amino acids. In germline, CDR1 is DFQATT, CDR2 SNEGSKA (reference sequence). In DNA, the CDR3 is TGCAGTGCGCGTTCTGGTTGGCTCGGTACGCAGTATTTT. This codes for CSARSGWLGTQYF.

In this sample, this clonotype turned up many times. V usage is TRBV7-2 and J usage is TRBJ2-2; D is undetermined. Trimming removed 4 bases from V and 0 bases from J, with 12 bases in between. This CDR3 contains 16 residues. Germline CDR1 SGHTA, CDR2 FQGNSA. The CDR3 coding sequence is TGTGCCAGCAGCTCCGGACCCTCCTCGAACACCGGGGAGCTGTTTTTT. Its translation is CASSSGPSSNTGELFF.

This clonotype has just a few counts. The chain joins TRBV30 to TRBJ2-2; 7 bases fit TRBD2. The germline CDR1 and CDR2 sequences are GTSNPN and SVGIG (reference sequence). The junction had 6 bases not matched to a gene; V was cut back by 4 bases and J by 1 base. The CDR3 runs to 15 residues. Here the CDR3 DNA reads TGTGCCTGGATGGTGGGGGGGAAGAACACCGGGGAGCTGTTTTTT. Its protein product is CAWMVGGKNTGELFF.

This clonotype was seen many times. The chain is built from TRBV5-6 and TRBJ2-1; D remains unclear. The CDR3 is 16 amino acids. Deletions cut 4 bases from V and 12 bases from J, with 26 bases between. The germline V gene encodes CDR1 SGHDT and CDR2 YYEEEE. The CDR3 spells CASSGRRTDRYNRQFF. The DNA for the CDR3 is TGTGCCAGCAGCGGGCGCCGCACAGACCGGTACAATCGGCAGTTCTTC.